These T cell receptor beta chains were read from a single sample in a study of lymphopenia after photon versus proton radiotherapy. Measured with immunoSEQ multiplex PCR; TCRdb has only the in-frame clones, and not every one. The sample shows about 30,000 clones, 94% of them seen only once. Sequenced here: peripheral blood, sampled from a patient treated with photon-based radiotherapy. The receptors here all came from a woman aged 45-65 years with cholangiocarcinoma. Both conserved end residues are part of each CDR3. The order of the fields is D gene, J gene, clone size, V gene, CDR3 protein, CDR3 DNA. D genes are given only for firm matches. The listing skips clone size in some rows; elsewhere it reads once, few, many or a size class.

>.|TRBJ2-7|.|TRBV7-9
CASSTPYEQYF
TGTGCCAGCAGCACCCCCTACGAGCAGTACTTC
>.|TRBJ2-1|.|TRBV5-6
CASSFQVGRNEQFF
TGTGCCAGCAGCTTCCAGGTAGGCCGGAATGAGCAGTTCTTC
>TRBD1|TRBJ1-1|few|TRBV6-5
CASSYSTGRTEAFF
TGTGCCAGCAGTTACTCGACAGGGAGGACTGAAGCTTTCTTT
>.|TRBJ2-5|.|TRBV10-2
CASSEFRTGETQYF
TGCGCCAGCAGTGAGTTCCGAACTGGAGAGACCCAGTACTTC
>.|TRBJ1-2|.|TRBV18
CASSDYYGYTF
TGTGCCAGCTCTGACTACTATGGCTACACCTTC
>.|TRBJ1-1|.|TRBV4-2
CASSLIGASNTEAFF
TGTGCCAGCAGCCTGATAGGGGCGTCGAACACTGAAGCTTTCTTT
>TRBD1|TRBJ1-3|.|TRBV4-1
CASSPGQVSSGNTIYF
TGCGCCAGCAGCCCCGGACAGGTTTCCTCTGGAAACACCATATATTTT
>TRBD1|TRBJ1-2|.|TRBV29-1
CSVRGRGYGYTF
TGCAGCGTCAGGGGGCGCGGCTATGGCTACACCTTC
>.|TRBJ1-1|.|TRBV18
CASSGGENTEAFF
TGTGCCAGCTCCGGTGGCGAGAACACTGAAGCTTTCTTT
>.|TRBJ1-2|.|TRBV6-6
CASSDGTSLWGYTF
TGTGCCAGCAGCGACGGGACATCCTTATGGGGCTACACCTTC
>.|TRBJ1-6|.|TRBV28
CASRDQGIANSPLHF
TGTGCCAGCAGGGACCAGGGGATAGCTAATTCACCCCTCCACTTT
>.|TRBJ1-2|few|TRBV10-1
CASSEQGSWGYTF
TGCGCCAGCAGTGAGCAGGGGTCCTGGGGCTACACCTTC
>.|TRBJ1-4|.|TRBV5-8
CASSLDAGNLFRPNEKLFF
TGTGCCAGCAGCTTGGATGCAGGGAATCTTTTCAGGCCTAATGAAAAACTGTTTTTT
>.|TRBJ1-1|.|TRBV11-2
CASGGGLRTEAFF
TGTGCCAGCGGGGGGGGCTTGCGGACTGAAGCTTTCTTT
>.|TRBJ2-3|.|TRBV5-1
CASSLGLGPTDTQYF
TGCGCCAGCAGCTTGGGACTAGGCCCCACAGATACGCAGTATTTT
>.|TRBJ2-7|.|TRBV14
CASKSQFTYEQYF
TGTGCCAGCAAAAGTCAGTTCACCTACGAGCAGTACTTC
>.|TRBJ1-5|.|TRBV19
CASSIVTLRGNQPQHF
TGTGCCAGTAGTATAGTTACGCTACGGGGGAATCAGCCCCAGCATTTT
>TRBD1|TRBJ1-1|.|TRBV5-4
CASSLGDRGLGPEAFF
TGTGCCAGCAGCTTGGGCGATAGGGGGCTGGGGCCTGAAGCTTTCTTT
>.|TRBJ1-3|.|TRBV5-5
CASSLQVGAGNTIYF
TGTGCCAGCAGCCTACAGGTCGGCGCGGGAAACACCATATATTTT
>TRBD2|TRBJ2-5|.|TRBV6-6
CASSLRLAGVQETQYF
TGTGCCAGCAGCCTGAGACTAGCGGGGGTCCAAGAGACCCAGTACTTC
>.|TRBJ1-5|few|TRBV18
CASSPRGLEGSNQPQHF
TGTGCCAGCTCACCGCGAGGTTTAGAGGGGAGCAATCAGCCCCAGCATTTT
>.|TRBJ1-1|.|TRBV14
CASSQQGYTEAFF
TGTGCCAGCAGCCAACAGGGGTACACTGAAGCTTTCTTT
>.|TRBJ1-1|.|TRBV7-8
CASSLGWTFTEAFF
TGTGCCAGCAGCTTAGGTTGGACTTTTACTGAAGCTTTCTTT
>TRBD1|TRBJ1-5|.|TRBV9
CASSEGQAGQPQHF
TGTGCCAGCAGCGAGGGACAGGCTGGCCAGCCCCAGCATTTT
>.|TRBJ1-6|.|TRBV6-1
CASSEATGLNSPLHF
TGTGCCAGCAGTGAAGCTACCGGCCTTAATTCACCCCTCCACTTT
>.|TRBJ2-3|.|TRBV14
CASSRSLVGTDTQYF
TGTGCCAGCAGTCGTTCCCTGGTGGGCACAGATACGCAGTATTTT
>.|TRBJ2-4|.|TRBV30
CAWSVSRLLAKNIQYF
TGTGCCTGGAGTGTTTCCAGACTACTAGCCAAAAACATTCAGTACTTC
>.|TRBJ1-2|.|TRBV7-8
CASSLALRDGGYGYTF
TGTGCCAGCAGCTTAGCCCTCAGGGACGGAGGCTATGGCTACACCTTC
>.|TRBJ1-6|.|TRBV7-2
CASSLGVSNSPLHF
TGTGCCAGCAGCTTAGGGGTTTCTAATTCACCCCTCCACTTT
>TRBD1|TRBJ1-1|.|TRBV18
CASSPGTGRSEAFF
TGTGCCAGCTCACCAGGGACAGGGAGGTCTGAAGCTTTCTTT
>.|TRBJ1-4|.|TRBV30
CAWETGEKLFF
TGTGCCTGGGAGACAGGAGAAAAACTGTTTTTT
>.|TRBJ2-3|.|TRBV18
CASSSGRITQYF
TGTGCCAGCTCCTCCGGTAGGATTACGCAGTATTTT
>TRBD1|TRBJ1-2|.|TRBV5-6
CASSADYRGRGYTF
TGTGCCAGCAGCGCCGATTACAGGGGTCGAGGCTACACCTTC
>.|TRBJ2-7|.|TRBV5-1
CASSSTSYEQYF
TGCGCCAGCAGCTCTACCTCCTACGAGCAGTACTTC
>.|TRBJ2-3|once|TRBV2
CASNAGYTDTQYF
TGTGCCAGCAACGCGGGGTACACAGATACGCAGTATTTT
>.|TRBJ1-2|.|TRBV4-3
CASSQERAGDGYTF
TGCGCCAGCAGCCAAGAGAGGGCAGGCGATGGCTACACCTTC
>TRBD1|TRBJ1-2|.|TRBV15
CATSRQRGTAYGYTF
TGTGCCACCAGCAGACAAAGGGGGACAGCATATGGCTACACCTTC
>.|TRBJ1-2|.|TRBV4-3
CASSQDERTGPRGYTF
TGCGCCAGCAGCCAAGATGAGAGAACAGGGCCAAGAGGCTACACCTTC
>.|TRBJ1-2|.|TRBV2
CASSYQGIGYTF
TGTGCCAGCTCCTATCAAGGGATTGGCTACACCTTC
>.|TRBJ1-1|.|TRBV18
CASSPGTLLNTEAFF
TGTGCCAGCTCACCTGGGACACTCCTTAACACTGAAGCTTTCTTT
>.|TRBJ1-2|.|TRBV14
CASSRRGAQGTNYGYTF
TGTGCCAGCAGCCGGCGGGGTGCCCAGGGGACTAACTATGGCTACACCTTC
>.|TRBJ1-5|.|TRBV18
CASSLYSNQPQHF
TGTGCCAGCTCCTTATATAGCAATCAGCCCCAGCATTTT
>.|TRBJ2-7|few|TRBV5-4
CASSFDGSYEQYF
TGTGCCAGCAGCTTTGATGGGTCCTACGAGCAGTACTTC
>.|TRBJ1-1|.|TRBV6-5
CASSPGLTEAFF
TGTGCCAGCAGTCCAGGGCTCACTGAAGCTTTCTTT
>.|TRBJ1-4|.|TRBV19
CASSIVVYNEKLFF
TGTGCCAGTAGTATCGTGGTGTATAATGAAAAACTGTTTTTT
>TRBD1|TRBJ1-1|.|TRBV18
CASSPTGQGLVGTEAFF
TGTGCCAGCTCACCAACGGGACAGGGACTCGTTGGGACTGAAGCTTTCTTT
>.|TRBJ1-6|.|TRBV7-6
CASSLAWRDSSPLHF
TGTGCCAGCAGCTTAGCGTGGAGGGATAGTTCACCCCTCCACTTT
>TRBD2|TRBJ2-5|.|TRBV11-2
CASSYGTSGETQYF
TGTGCCAGCAGCTACGGGACTAGCGGAGAGACCCAGTACTTC
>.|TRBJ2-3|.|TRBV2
CASRVSESVGTDTQYF
TGTGCCAGCAGGGTCAGTGAGAGCGTCGGCACAGATACGCAGTATTTT
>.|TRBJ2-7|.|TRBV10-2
CASSERGISYEQYF
TGCGCCAGCAGTGAAAGAGGGATCTCCTACGAGCAGTACTTC
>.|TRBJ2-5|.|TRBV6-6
CASSPRQGPHQETQYF
TGTGCCAGCAGTCCACGCCAGGGGCCACATCAAGAGACCCAGTACTTC
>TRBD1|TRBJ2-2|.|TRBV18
CASSPTQRQGTGELFF
TGTGCCAGCTCACCAACCCAGAGACAGGGCACCGGGGAGCTGTTTTTT
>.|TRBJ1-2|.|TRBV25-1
CASSEPGRNYGYTF
TGTGCCAGCAGTGAGCCGGGCAGAAACTATGGCTACACCTTC
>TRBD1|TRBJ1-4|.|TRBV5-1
CASSLDGQGNNEKLFF
TGCGCCAGCAGCTTGGACGGACAGGGAAATAATGAAAAACTGTTTTTT
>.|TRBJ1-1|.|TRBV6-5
CASSYSDTLNTEAFF
TGTGCCAGCAGTTACTCGGATACCCTGAACACTGAAGCTTTCTTT
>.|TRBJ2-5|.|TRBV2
CASRLEQGQETQYF
TGTGCCAGCAGACTAGAACAGGGACAAGAGACCCAGTACTTC
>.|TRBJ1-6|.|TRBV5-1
CASSTGRQNSPLHF
TGCGCCAGCAGCACCGGGAGGCAGAATTCACCCCTCCACTTT
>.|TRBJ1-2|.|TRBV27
CASSPRGNSNYGYTF
TGTGCCAGCAGCCCGCGTGGCAATTCGAACTATGGCTACACCTTC
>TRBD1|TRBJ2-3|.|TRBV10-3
CAIRGQEQYF
TGTGCCATCAGGGGACAGGAGCAGTATTTT